The rows below give T cell receptor delta chains drawn from one sample of a study of Vδ1+ human thymocytes. TCRdb made new clone calls on the multiplex PCR reads using CATT. Counted here are about 75,000 delta-chain clones, approximately 37% occurring once; the ten biggest clones make up over 0.2%. Specimen: Vdelta1+ gamma-delta thymocytes from the thymus. These receptors all come from a boy in the first two years of life who had congenital heart surgery. Both conserved end residues are part of each CDR3. The D gene is left open where the match is weak. Size is omitted from some rows. Given values are once, few, many or a class for expanded clones.

abundance	d_gene	v_gene	j_gene	CDR3aa	CDR3nt
few	TRDD3	TRDV1	TRDJ1	CALGELILPTYPYWGEGVDKLIF	TGTGCTCTTGGGGAACTGATCCTACCTACTTACCCCTACTGGGGGGAAGGGGTTGATAAACTCATCTTT
few	TRDD3	TRDV1	TRDJ1	CALGEVLFPSHHWGIRGTDKLIF	TGTGCTCTTGGGGAAGTTTTGTTTCCTTCCCACCACTGGGGGATACGGGGCACCGATAAACTCATCTTT
-	TRDD2	TRDV1	TRDJ1	CALGELRLPTAPYGGKYTDKLIF	TGTGCTCTTGGGGAACTACGCCTTCCTACGGCCCCCTATGGGGGAAAGTACACCGATAAACTCATCTTT
few	TRDD3	TRDV1	TRDJ1	CALGEPTPTLGDTDKLIF	TGTGCTCTTGGGGAGCCCACTCCTACGCTGGGGGATACGGATAAACTCATCTTT
-	-	TRDV1	TRDJ1	CALGDFWGIRGTDKLIF	TGTGCTCTTGGGGATTTCTGGGGTATACGAGGGACCGATAAACTCATCTTT
few	TRDD3	TRDV1	TRDJ1	CALGERGWGKYTDKLIF	TGTGCTCTTGGGGAACGAGGCTGGGGGAAATACACCGATAAACTCATCTTT
-	TRDD3	TRDV1	TRDJ1	CALGELRPEGGYGAYTDKLIF	TGTGCTCTTGGGGAACTTCGCCCGGAAGGGGGATACGGTGCGTACACCGATAAACTCATCTTT
few	-	TRDV1	TRDJ1	CALGEQGLLGTDKLIF	TGTGCCCTTGGGGAACAGGGCCTCCTTGGAACCGATAAACTCATCTTT
-	-	TRDV1	TRDJ1	CALGAPLLPVYTDKLIF	TGTGCTCTTGGGGCCCCTCTCCTCCCCGTGTACACCGATAAACTCATCTTT
-	-	TRDV1	TRDJ4	CALGDFHGPSFLMGGPTRPLIF	TGTGCTCTTGGGGACTTTCACGGGCCTTCCTTTTTGATGGGGGGGCCGACCAGACCCCTGATCTTT
-	-	TRDV1	TRDJ1	CALGGRGGGTGLYTDKLIF	TGTGCTCTTGGGGGTCGGGGGGGAGGTACTGGGTTGTACACCGATAAACTCATCTTT
few	-	TRDV1	TRDJ1	CALGERLGSVGGLLTDKLIF	TGTGCTCTTGGGGAACGGTTGGGGTCTGTGGGAGGGCTCCTGACCGATAAACTCATCTTT
few	-	TRDV1	TRDJ1	CALGALGTDKLIF	TGTGCTCTTGGGGCTCTGGGAACCGATAAACTCATCTTT
few	-	TRDV1	TRDJ1	CALSRLVAVTKLIF	TGTGCTCTCAGCCGACTGGTTGCGGTCACAAAACTCATCTTT
-	TRDD3	TRDV1	TRDJ1	CALGGLGVGDRVGYTDKLIF	TGTGCTCTTGGGGGGCTAGGGGTGGGGGATAGGGTCGGGTACACCGATAAACTCATCTTT
few	-	TRDV1	TRDJ1	CALGDIFLERIRNTDKLIF	TGTGCTCTTGGGGATATCTTCCTCGAAAGGATACGCAACACCGATAAACTCATCTTT
few	-	TRDV1	TRDJ1	CALGDRPSGVPFYTDKLIF	TGTGCTCTTGGGGACCGGCCTTCCGGGGTCCCGTTCTACACCGATAAACTCATCTTT
-	TRDD3	TRDV1	TRDJ1	CALGENWGMLSSQYTDKLIF	TGTGCTCTTGGGGAGAACTGGGGGATGCTTTCTTCCCAGTACACCGATAAACTCATCTTT
-	-	TRDV1	TRDJ1	CALGERPSYWGMYTDKLIF	TGTGCTCTTGGGGAACGCCCTTCCTACTGGGGGATGTACACCGATAAACTCATCTTT
-	-	TRDV3	TRDJ1	CAFMLELIF	TGTGCCTTTATGCTAGAGCTCATCTTT
few	TRDD3	TRDV1	TRDJ1	CALGVPPRVLRGTGGLDTDKLIF	TGTGCTCTTGGGGTCCCCCCGAGGGTCCTACGAGGGACTGGGGGCCTCGACACCGATAAACTCATCTTT
-	TRDD3	TRDV1	TRDJ1	CALGEIYTLDWGIRRKLIF	TGTGCTCTTGGGGAAATCTACACCCTAGACTGGGGGATACGAAGGAAACTCATCTTT
few	-	TRDV1	TRDJ1	CALGELPPYTDKLIF	TGTGCTCTTGGGGAACTTCCTCCCTACACCGATAAACTCATCTTT
-	TRDD3	TRDV1	TRDJ4	CALGDCPKSLLGDYNARPLIF	TGTGCTCTTGGCGACTGCCCAAAATCTTTACTGGGGGATTATAATGCCAGACCCCTGATCTTT
-	TRDD3	TRDV1	TRDJ1	CALGEPDSGPIMWGTHHFITDKLIF	TGTGCTCTTGGGGAACCCGATTCGGGGCCTATTATGTGGGGGACCCACCACTTCATCACCGATAAACTCATCTTT
few	TRDD3	TRDV1	TRDJ1	CALGERTLEGDTPDGKLIF	TGTGCTCTTGGGGAGAGAACACTTGAGGGGGATACGCCTGACGGTAAACTCATCTTT
few	TRDD3	TRDV1	TRDJ1	CALGELLRGDVTDKLIF	TGTGCTCTTGGGGAACTACTACGGGGGGATGTCACCGATAAACTCATCTTT
-	TRDD3	TRDV2	TRDJ4	CACAPRVLGEDRPLIF	TGTGCCTGTGCCCCCCGCGTACTGGGGGAGGACAGACCCCTGATCTTT
-	-	TRDV1	TRDJ1	CALGEGYCGIRRYDKLIF	TGTGCTCTTGGGGAAGGCTACTGTGGGATCCGAAGGTACGATAAACTCATCTTT
few	TRDD3	TRDV1	TRDJ1	CALGEPRWGIRPYTDKLIF	TGTGCTCTTGGGGAACCCCGTTGGGGGATACGCCCGTACACCGATAAACTCATCTTT